This TCR beta chain was retrieved from a study of T-cell memory formation after mild COVID-19. Germline values: CDR1 SGHRS, CDR2 YFSETQ. The CDR3 sequence is 13 residues long. After removal of 3 bases from V and 5 bases from J, the junction contained 3 bases not matched to a gene. TCRdb recomputed calls from the 5' RACE reads with MiXCR, one row per CDR3 protein. The sample has around 250,000 distinct CDR3 sequences; 15% to 20% are singletons. Study-wide results and caveats: Whether day 37 second-wave clones are SARS-CoV-2-specific was not confirmed. Clones that contracted clustered mainly in CM and EM if CD4+ and in EMRA if CD8+. Memory sampled before infection contained some responding clones, suggesting cross-reactive memory joined.

This clonotype was recorded at least ten times. Its specificity is not known. The genes are TRBV5-1 and TRBJ1-2, with 8 positions matching TRBD1. Sequencing was done on a sample of PBMCs or a T cell subset sorted from them (not recorded which). This receptor was identified in a man aged 18 to 30 who had mild COVID-19 (a few samples of this study predate the infection). Cell type and time point are not known. This chain's CDR3 is CASSYGQGYGYTF. The CDR3, as DNA: TGCGCCAGCAGCTATGGACAGGGTTATGGCTACACCTTC.